Below, one TCR beta chain is given with its context. The source of the sample is a study of blood T cell repertoires in COVID-19. Study summary: PBMCs, B-cell-depleted T cells, or T cells provided the cDNA or gDNA that made up the material.

Original methodology: It was from reference gene primer amplification that nucleated cell counts were estimated. Some clones are missing from TCRdb's copy, which holds only in-frame ones; the method was immunoSEQ multiplex PCR. The V and J calls and clone size are taken from that table; D and trimming were inferred from the DNA. Of 150,000 to 200,000 clones listed, around 89% are singletons. This CDR3 has 13 residues. The V gene end was trimmed by 3 bases and the J gene end by 6 bases; junction bases not matched to a gene: 3. The clonotype comes from a man aged 18 to 29 who had recovered from COVID-19. The V and J genes are TRBV12-3 or TRBV12-4 and TRBJ2-7, with 9 bases matching TRBD1. The sequencing sample was made of peripheral blood. The CDR3 sequence: CASSLGQGTEQYF. The CDR3 nucleotides read TGTGCCAGCAGTTTGGGACAGGGAACCGAGCAGTACTTC.